This is a list of T cell receptor beta chains from one sample in a study of cytomegalovirus exposure and HLA in healthy donors. The table came from immunoSEQ multiplex PCR; TCRdb's copy has only in-frame clones and leaves some out. This repertoire shows roughly 120,000 clones, around 89% found once; its top ten account for more than 1.5%. Sequencing was done on a sample of PBMCs. Every receptor here comes from a man aged 18 to 30 in good health and CMV-seronegative. Both conserved end residues are part of each CDR3. D genes are given only for firm matches. Clone size is shown for a subset of rows, as once, few, many or a class of expanded clone.

CDR3nt: TGCGCCAGCACCGGGGGCACTGAAGCTTTCTTT
CDR3aa: CASTGGTEAFF
abundance: NA
v_gene: TRBV5-1
d_gene: NA
j_gene: TRBJ1-1

CDR3nt: TGTGCCAGCAACATACAGGGGGTCTATGGCTACACCTTC
CDR3aa: CASNIQGVYGYTF
abundance: NA
v_gene: TRBV28
d_gene: TRBD1
j_gene: TRBJ1-2

CDR3nt: TGTGCCAGCAGTGCCAACAGGGTGTCCAATGAGCAGTTCTTC
CDR3aa: CASSANRVSNEQFF
abundance: NA
v_gene: TRBV6-6
d_gene: NA
j_gene: TRBJ2-1

CDR3nt: TGTGCCAGCAGTTCGACAGGGGGATGGACTGAAGCTTTCTTT
CDR3aa: CASSSTGGWTEAFF
abundance: NA
v_gene: TRBV27
d_gene: TRBD1
j_gene: TRBJ1-1

CDR3nt: TGTGCCAGCAGTCTCCTCGGGACAGGGTATCTCTCCGAGCAGTACTTC
CDR3aa: CASSLLGTGYLSEQYF
abundance: NA
v_gene: TRBV28
d_gene: TRBD1
j_gene: TRBJ2-7

CDR3nt: TGTGCCAGCAGTTTATCAGCGGGAGAATGGACCGGGGAGCTGTTTTTT
CDR3aa: CASSLSAGEWTGELFF
abundance: NA
v_gene: TRBV27
d_gene: TRBD2
j_gene: TRBJ2-2

CDR3nt: TGCGCCAGCAGCCAAGGGACAGGCCGAAATAACTATGGCTACACCTTC
CDR3aa: CASSQGTGRNNYGYTF
abundance: NA
v_gene: TRBV4-1
d_gene: TRBD1
j_gene: TRBJ1-2

CDR3nt: TGTGCCAGCAGCTGGGGACAAGTTACGCAGTATTTT
CDR3aa: CASSWGQVTQYF
abundance: NA
v_gene: TRBV7-9
d_gene: NA
j_gene: TRBJ2-3

CDR3nt: TGTGCCAGCAGCTTTACAGGGGGCGGAAGCAATCAGCCCCAGCATTTT
CDR3aa: CASSFTGGGSNQPQHF
abundance: NA
v_gene: TRBV7-2
d_gene: TRBD1
j_gene: TRBJ1-5

CDR3nt: TGTGCCAGCAGCGTAGGAGTTGGGACTAGCGGTGACCTCACAGATACGCAGTATTTT
CDR3aa: CASSVGVGTSGDLTDTQYF
abundance: NA
v_gene: TRBV9
d_gene: TRBD2
j_gene: TRBJ2-3

CDR3nt: TGTGCCAGCAGCGGAGGGGGCTTCAGCTACAATGAGCAGTTCTTC
CDR3aa: CASSGGGFSYNEQFF
abundance: NA
v_gene: TRBV11-3
d_gene: NA
j_gene: TRBJ2-1

CDR3nt: TGTGCCAGCAGCTTCCACACCTATCGGGAGACCTACGAGCAGTACTTC
CDR3aa: CASSFHTYRETYEQYF
abundance: NA
v_gene: TRBV5-5
d_gene: NA
j_gene: TRBJ2-7

CDR3nt: TGTGCCAGCAGCTTAAAGGACAGGGTGGCTGGAAACACCATATATTTT
CDR3aa: CASSLKDRVAGNTIYF
abundance: once
v_gene: TRBV7-9
d_gene: TRBD1
j_gene: TRBJ1-3

CDR3nt: TGTGCCTGGGGTAGACAGGGCCTTAATGAAAAACTGTTTTTT
CDR3aa: CAWGRQGLNEKLFF
abundance: once
v_gene: TRBV30
d_gene: TRBD1
j_gene: TRBJ1-4

CDR3nt: TGTGCCAGCAGACCCCCAGCGGGCGGTAATGAAAAACTGTTTTTT
CDR3aa: CASRPPAGGNEKLFF
abundance: NA
v_gene: TRBV7-2
d_gene: NA
j_gene: TRBJ1-4

CDR3nt: TGTGCCAGCAGCTTATCGTTCCAGGGCAGGACTAATGAAAAACTGTTTTTT
CDR3aa: CASSLSFQGRTNEKLFF
abundance: NA
v_gene: TRBV13
d_gene: NA
j_gene: TRBJ1-4

CDR3nt: TGTGCCAGCTCACCACAAACAGGGAACACTGAAGCTTTCTTT
CDR3aa: CASSPQTGNTEAFF
abundance: NA
v_gene: TRBV18
d_gene: NA
j_gene: TRBJ1-1

CDR3nt: TGTGCCAGCAGTTTAGTAGCGGGAGTCTACGAGCAGTACTTC
CDR3aa: CASSLVAGVYEQYF
abundance: NA
v_gene: TRBV27
d_gene: TRBD2
j_gene: TRBJ2-7

CDR3nt: TGTGCCAGCAGTTACTCGGCGGGGGCACGATCAGATACGCAGTATTTT
CDR3aa: CASSYSAGARSDTQYF
abundance: once
v_gene: TRBV6-5
d_gene: NA
j_gene: TRBJ2-3

CDR3nt: TGTGCCAGCAGCGCCCAACTAGGCACAGATACGCAGTATTTT
CDR3aa: CASSAQLGTDTQYF
abundance: NA
v_gene: TRBV9
d_gene: NA
j_gene: TRBJ2-3

CDR3nt: TGTGCCAGCAGAGCCGGGACAGGGGCTTATCAGCCCCAGCATTTT
CDR3aa: CASRAGTGAYQPQHF
abundance: few
v_gene: TRBV27
d_gene: TRBD1
j_gene: TRBJ1-5

CDR3nt: TGTGCCACTAGCGGGAGGGCTTACGAGCAGTACTTC
CDR3aa: CATSGRAYEQYF
abundance: NA
v_gene: TRBV28
d_gene: TRBD2
j_gene: TRBJ2-7

CDR3nt: TGTGCCAGCAGTTACTCGTACGGGAGTCAGCCCCAGCATTTT
CDR3aa: CASSYSYGSQPQHF
abundance: NA
v_gene: TRBV6-6
d_gene: NA
j_gene: TRBJ1-5

CDR3nt: TGTGCCTGGAGTGGGGGACAGGGGCTGGGCACCATATATTTT
CDR3aa: CAWSGGQGLGTIYF
abundance: NA
v_gene: TRBV30
d_gene: TRBD1
j_gene: TRBJ1-3

CDR3nt: TGTGCCAGCTCACCGACAGGGGATCAGCCCCAGCATTTT
CDR3aa: CASSPTGDQPQHF
abundance: NA
v_gene: TRBV18
d_gene: TRBD1
j_gene: TRBJ1-5

CDR3nt: TGTGCCAGCAGTGATTGGCAGGCCTCCTACAATGAGCAGTTCTTC
CDR3aa: CASSDWQASYNEQFF
abundance: NA
v_gene: TRBV6-1
d_gene: NA
j_gene: TRBJ2-1

CDR3nt: TGTGCCAGCAGTCCCCAATGGGGCAGGGCGGACTCCTACGAGCAGTACTTC
CDR3aa: CASSPQWGRADSYEQYF
abundance: NA
v_gene: TRBV28
d_gene: NA
j_gene: TRBJ2-7

CDR3nt: TGCGCCAGCAGCTTAACAGGGTCTCAGCCCCAGCATTTT
CDR3aa: CASSLTGSQPQHF
abundance: once
v_gene: TRBV5-1
d_gene: NA
j_gene: TRBJ1-5